This paragraph reports one T cell receptor beta chain. The data originate from a study of control samples from healthy donors and cancer patients. V was pared by 6 bases and J by 3 bases, with 12 bases of the junction left unmatched. The CDR3 covers 15 residues. Germline-derived CDR1 and CDR2 are SQVTM and ANQGSEA. Produced via immunoSEQ multiplex PCR; TCRdb's table is partial and in-frame only. The profile covers around 95,000 clones, with roughly 90% appearing a single time and 15% to 20% taken by the ten largest. This receptor was identified in a woman aged 45-65 years in good health. The chain employs TRBV29-1 and TRBJ1-1; 8 bases align to TRBD1. Sequenced sample: blood. CDR3 bases: TGCAGCGTCCTCGAAGCAGGGGGCCCGGACACTGAAGCTTTCTTT. Protein product: CSVLEAGGPDTEAFF.